The source of this T cell receptor (beta chain) is a study of CD8+ T cells in alopecia areata. The treatment denotes: oral pan-JAK inhibitor, 5-10 mg twice daily. Ten or more counts support this clone. TCR sequencing used cDNA made by reverse transcription of extracted RNA. Clones were read by immunoSEQ multiplex PCR, and TCRdb kept only the in-frame ones, dropping some. The sample carries a few hundred thousand clones, under 40% recorded once. CDR1 and CDR2 (germline): LNHDA, SQIVND (reference sequence). The CDR3 totals 14 residues. Trimming removed 0 bases from V and 8 bases from J, with 11 bases in between.

The chain joins TRBV19 to TRBJ2-1; D ambiguous. The TCR sequence derives from a human donor with alopecia areata. The starting material was CD4+ T cells sorted from blood, obtained at roughly week 30, from a patient treated with tofacitinib. The DNA for the CDR3 is TGTGCCAGTAGTATAGATCTGGGTGCGTATGAGCAGTTCTTC. Encoded protein: CASSIDLGAYEQFF.